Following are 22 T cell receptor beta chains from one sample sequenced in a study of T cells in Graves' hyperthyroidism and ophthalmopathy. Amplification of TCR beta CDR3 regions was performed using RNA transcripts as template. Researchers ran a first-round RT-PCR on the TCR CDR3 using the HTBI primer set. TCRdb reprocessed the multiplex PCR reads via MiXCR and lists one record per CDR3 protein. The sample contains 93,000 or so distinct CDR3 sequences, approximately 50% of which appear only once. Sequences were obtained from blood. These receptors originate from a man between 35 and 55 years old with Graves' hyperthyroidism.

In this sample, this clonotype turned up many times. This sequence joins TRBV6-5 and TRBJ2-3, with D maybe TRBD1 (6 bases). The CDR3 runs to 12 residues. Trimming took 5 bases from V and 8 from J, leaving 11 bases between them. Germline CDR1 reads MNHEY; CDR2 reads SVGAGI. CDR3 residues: CASSQRGSTQYF. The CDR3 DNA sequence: TGTGCCAGCAGTCAAAGGGGGAGTACGCAGTATTTT.

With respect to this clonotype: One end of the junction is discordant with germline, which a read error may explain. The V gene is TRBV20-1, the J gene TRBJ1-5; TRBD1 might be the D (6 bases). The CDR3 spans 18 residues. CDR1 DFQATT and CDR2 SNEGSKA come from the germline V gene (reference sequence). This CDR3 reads CSAYTSYRDGNSNQPQQF. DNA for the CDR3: TGCAGTGCTTATACCTCTTACAGGGACGGTAATAGCAATCAGCCCCAGCAGTTT.

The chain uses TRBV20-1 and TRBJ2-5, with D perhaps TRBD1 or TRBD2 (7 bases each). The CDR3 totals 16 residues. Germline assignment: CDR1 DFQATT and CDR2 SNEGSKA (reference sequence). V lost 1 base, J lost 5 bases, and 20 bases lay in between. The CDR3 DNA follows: TGCAGTGCTAGAGGAGTTGGGGAGGGGGCAGGGGAGACCCAGTACTTC. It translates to CSARGVGEGAGETQYF.

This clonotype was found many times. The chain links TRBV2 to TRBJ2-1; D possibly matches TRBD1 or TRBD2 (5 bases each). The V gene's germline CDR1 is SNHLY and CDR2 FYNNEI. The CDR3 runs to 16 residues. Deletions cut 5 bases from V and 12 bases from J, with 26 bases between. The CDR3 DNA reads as TGTGCCAGCAGTTACCAGGAGGCTGGGGGAAACATGGGGCAGTTCTTC. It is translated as CASSYQEAGGNMGQFF.

CDR3 DNA sequence: TGCGCCAGCAGCTTGGACCTAACAGATACGCAGTATTTT. This translates into CASSLDLTDTQYF. The rearrangement joins TRBV5-1 to TRBJ2-3; no definite D call. This CDR3 has 13 amino acids. CDR1 is SGHRS, CDR2 YFSETQ, per germline. Trimming removed 0 bases from V and 3 bases from J, with 5 bases in between.

CDR3 loop: CASSDPLLGTSYNEQFF. CDR3 sequence (DNA): TGTGCCAGCAGCGACCCGTTGTTAGGTACCTCCTACAATGAGCAGTTCTTC. This chain connects TRBV7-9 to TRBJ2-1; D is undetermined. The germline V gene has CDR1 SEHNR and CDR2 FQNEAQ (reference sequence). The V gene lost 5 bases and the J gene lost 0 bases, with 17 bases spanning the gap. This CDR3 is 17 amino acids long.

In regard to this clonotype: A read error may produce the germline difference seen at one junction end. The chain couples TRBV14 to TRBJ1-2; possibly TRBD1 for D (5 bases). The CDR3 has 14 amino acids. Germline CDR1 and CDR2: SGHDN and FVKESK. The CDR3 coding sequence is TGTGCCGGCAGCCAAGTTAACGGGGGATATGGCTACGCCTTC. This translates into CAGSQVNGGYGYAF. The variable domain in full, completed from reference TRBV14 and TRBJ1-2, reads EAGVTQFPSHSVIEKGQTVTLRCDPISGHDNLYWYRRVMGKEIKFLLHFVKESKQDESGMPNNRFLAERTGGTYSTLKVQPAELEDSGVYFCAGSQVNGGYGYAFGSGTRLTVV.

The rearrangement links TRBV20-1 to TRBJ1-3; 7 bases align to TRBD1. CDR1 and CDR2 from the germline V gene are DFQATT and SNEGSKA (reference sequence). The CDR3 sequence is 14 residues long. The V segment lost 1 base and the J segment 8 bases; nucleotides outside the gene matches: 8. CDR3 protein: CSARADREKDTIYF. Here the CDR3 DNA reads TGCAGTGCTAGAGCAGACAGGGAAAAGGACACCATATATTTT.

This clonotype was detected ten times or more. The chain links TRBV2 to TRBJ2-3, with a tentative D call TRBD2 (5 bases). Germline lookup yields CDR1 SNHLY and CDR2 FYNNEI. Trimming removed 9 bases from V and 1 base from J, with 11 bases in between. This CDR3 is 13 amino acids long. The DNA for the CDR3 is TGTGCCAGTGGACTCTTACGCACAGATACGCAGTATTTT. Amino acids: CASGLLRTDTQYF.

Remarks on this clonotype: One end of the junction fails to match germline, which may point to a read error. CDR3 loop: CASNRGKNEKLSF. CDR3 bases: TGTGCCAGCAATCGGGGGAAGAATGAAAAACTGTCTTTT. J is TRBJ1-4 and V is TRBV2; a possible D gene is TRBD1 (5 bases). Germline loops: CDR1 SNHLY, CDR2 FYNNEI. The CDR3 contains 13 residues.

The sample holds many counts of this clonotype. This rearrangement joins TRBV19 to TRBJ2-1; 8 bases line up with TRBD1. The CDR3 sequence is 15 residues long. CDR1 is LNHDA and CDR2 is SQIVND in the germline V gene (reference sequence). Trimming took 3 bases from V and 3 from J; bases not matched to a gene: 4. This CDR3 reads CASSIGTGYYNEQFF. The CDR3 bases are TGTGCCAGTAGTATCGGGACAGGTTACTACAATGAGCAGTTCTTC.

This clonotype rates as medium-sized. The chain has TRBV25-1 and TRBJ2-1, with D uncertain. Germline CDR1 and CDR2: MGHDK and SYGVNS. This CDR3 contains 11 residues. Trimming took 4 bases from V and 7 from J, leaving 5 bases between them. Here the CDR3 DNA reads TGTGCCAGCAGTGTGGGAAATGAGCAGTTCTTC. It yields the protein CASSVGNEQFF.

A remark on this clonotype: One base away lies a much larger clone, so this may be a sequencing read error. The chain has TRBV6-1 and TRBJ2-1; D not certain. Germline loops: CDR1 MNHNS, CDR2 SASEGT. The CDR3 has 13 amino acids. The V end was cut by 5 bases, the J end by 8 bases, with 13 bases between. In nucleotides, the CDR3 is TGTGCCAGCAGTAAAGGCCGGAGCGATGAGCAGTTCTTC. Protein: CASSKGRSDEQFF.

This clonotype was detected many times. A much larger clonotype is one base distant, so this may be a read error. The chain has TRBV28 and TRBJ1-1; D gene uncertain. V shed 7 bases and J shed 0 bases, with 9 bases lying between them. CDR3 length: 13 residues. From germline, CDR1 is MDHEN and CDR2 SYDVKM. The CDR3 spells CASTFGLNTEAFF. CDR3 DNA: TGTGCCAGCACCTTCGGACTGAACACTGAAGCTTTCTTT.

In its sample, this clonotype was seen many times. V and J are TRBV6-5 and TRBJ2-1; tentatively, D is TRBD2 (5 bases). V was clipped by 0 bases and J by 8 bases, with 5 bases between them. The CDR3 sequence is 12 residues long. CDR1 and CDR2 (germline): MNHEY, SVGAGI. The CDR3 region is CASSYSRDEQFF. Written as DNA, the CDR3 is TGTGCCAGCAGTTACTCGCGGGATGAGCAGTTCTTC.

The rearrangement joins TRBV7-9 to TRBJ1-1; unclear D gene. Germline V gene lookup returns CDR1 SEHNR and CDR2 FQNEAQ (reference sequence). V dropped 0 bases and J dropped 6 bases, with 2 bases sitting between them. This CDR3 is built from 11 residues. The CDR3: CASSLAPEAFF. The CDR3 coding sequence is TGTGCCAGCAGCTTAGCCCCTGAAGCTTTCTTT.

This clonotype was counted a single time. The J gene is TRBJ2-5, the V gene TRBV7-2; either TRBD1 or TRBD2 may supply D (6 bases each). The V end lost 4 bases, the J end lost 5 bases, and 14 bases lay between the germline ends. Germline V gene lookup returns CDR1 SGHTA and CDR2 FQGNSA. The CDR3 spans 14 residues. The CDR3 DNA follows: TGTGCCAGCAGCTCGACGGGGGCTAAGGAGACCCAGTACTTC. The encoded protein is CASSSTGAKETQYF.

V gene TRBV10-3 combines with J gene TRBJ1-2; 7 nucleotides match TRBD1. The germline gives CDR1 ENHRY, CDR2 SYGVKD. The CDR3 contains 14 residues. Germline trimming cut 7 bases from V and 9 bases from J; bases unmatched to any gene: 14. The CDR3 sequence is CAITPITGVGCYTF. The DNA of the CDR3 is TGTGCCATCACCCCCATAACAGGGGTGGGTTGCTACACCTTC.

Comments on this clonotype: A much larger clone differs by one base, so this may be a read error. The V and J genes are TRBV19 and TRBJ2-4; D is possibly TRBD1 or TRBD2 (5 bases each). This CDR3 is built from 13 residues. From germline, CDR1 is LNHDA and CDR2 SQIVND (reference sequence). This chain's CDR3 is CASRGVAKNTQYF. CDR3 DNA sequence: TGTGCCAGCCGAGGGGTAGCCAAAAACACTCAGTACTTC.

The CDR3 region is CASRGGDTYEQYF. The CDR3 coding sequence is TGTGCCAGCAGGGGAGGGGATACCTACGAGCAGTACTTC. The chain uses TRBV27 and TRBJ2-7; TRBD2 matches 7 bases. The CDR3 contains 13 residues. Germline V lookup: CDR1 MNHEY, CDR2 SMNVEV (reference sequence). V was clipped by 6 bases and J by 2 bases; unmatched bases: 4.

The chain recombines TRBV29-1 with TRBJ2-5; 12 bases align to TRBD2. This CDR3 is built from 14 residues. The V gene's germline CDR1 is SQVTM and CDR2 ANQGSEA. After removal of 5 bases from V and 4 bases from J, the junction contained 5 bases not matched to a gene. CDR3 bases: TGCAGCGTTACCCGACTAGCGGGAGCAGAGACCCAGTACTTC. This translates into CSVTRLAGAETQYF.

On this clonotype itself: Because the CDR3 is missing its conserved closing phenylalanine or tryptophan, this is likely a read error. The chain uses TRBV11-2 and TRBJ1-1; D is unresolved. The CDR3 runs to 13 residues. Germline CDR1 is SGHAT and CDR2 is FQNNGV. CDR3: CASPRESNTGAFV. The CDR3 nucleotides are TGTGCCAGCCCCCGGGAATCGAACACTGGAGCTTTCGTT.